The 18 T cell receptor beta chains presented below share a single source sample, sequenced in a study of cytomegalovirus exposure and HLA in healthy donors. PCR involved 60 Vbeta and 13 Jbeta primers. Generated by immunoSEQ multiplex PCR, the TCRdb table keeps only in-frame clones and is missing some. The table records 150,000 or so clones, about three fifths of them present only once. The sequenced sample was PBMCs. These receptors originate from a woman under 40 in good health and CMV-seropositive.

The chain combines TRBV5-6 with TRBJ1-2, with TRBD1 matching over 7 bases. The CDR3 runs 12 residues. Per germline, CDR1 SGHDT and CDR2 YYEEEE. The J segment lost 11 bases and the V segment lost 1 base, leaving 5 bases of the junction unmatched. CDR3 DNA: TGTGCCAGCAGCTTGTTTGGGACAGAGTACACCTTC. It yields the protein CASSLFGTEYTF.

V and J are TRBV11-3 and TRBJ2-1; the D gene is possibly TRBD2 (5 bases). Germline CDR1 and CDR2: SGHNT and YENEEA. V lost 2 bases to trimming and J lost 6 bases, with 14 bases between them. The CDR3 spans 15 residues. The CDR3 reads CASSLRTLGVNEQFF. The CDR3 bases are TGTGCCAGCAGCTTAAGGACCCTGGGAGTCAATGAGCAGTTCTTC.

CDR3 bases: TGTGCCGGTTCGCCTAACGGAGCGCAGTATTTT. Protein sequence: CAGSPNGAQYF. V gene TRBV2 combines with J gene TRBJ2-3; unclear D gene. Trimming stripped 11 bases from V and 10 bases from J, with 16 bases between. The CDR3 spans 11 residues. Per germline, CDR1 SNHLY and CDR2 FYNNEI.

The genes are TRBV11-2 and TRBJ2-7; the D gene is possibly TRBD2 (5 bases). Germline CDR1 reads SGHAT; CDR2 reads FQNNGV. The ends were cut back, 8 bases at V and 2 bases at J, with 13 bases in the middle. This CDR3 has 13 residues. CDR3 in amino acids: CASYGAGAYEQYF. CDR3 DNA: TGTGCCAGCTACGGTGCGGGCGCCTACGAGCAGTACTTC.

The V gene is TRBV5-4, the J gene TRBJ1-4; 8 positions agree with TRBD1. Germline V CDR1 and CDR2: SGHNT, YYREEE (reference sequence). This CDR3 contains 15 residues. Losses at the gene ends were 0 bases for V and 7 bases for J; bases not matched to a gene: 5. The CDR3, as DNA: TGTGCCAGCAGCTTGGGGACAGGGTTGAGTGAAAAACTGTTTTTT. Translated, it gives CASSLGTGLSEKLFF.

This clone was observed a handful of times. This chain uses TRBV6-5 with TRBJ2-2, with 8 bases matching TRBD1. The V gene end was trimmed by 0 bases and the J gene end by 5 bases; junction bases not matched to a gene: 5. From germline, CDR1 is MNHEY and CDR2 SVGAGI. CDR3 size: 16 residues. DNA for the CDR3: TGTGCCAGCAGTTACTCGAAACAGGGGGTTACCGGGGAGCTGTTTTTT. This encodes CASSYSKQGVTGELFF.

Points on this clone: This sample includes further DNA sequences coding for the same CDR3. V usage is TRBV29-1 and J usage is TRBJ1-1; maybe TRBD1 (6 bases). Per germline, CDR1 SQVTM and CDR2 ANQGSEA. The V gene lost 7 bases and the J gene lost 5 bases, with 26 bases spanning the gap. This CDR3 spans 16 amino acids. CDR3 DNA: TGCAGCGCCACTTTGGGGGGGCAGCTTGACGGGACTGAAGCTTTCTTT. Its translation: CSATLGGQLDGTEAFF.

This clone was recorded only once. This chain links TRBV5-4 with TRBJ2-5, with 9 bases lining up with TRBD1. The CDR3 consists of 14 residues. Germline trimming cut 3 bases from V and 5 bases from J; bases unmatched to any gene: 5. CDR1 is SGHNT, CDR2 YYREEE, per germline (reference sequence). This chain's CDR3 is CASSWTQGAETQYF. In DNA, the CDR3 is TGTGCCAGCAGCTGGACACAGGGGGCCGAGACCCAGTACTTC.

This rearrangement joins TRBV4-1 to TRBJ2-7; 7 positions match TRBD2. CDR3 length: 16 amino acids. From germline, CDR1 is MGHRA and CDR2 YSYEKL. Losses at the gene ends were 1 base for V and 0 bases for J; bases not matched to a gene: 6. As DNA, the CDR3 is TGCGCCAGCAGCCAAGGGCGAGCGGGAAGCTCCTACGAGCAGTACTTC. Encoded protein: CASSQGRAGSSYEQYF.

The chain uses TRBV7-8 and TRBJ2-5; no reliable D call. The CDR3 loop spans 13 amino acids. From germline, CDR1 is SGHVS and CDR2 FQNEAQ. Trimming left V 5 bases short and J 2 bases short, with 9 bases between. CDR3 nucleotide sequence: TGTGCCAGCAGCGCTCAGATACAAGAGACCCAGTACTTC. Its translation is CASSAQIQETQYF.

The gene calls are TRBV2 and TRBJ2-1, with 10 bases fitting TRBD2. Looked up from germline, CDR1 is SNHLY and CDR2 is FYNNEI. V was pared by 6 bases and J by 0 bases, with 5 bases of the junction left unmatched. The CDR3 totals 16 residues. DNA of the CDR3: TGTGCCAGCAGGCCGGCTAGCGGGAGCTCCTACAATGAGCAGTTCTTC. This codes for CASRPASGSSYNEQFF. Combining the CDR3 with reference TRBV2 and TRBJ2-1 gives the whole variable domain EPEVTQTPSHQVTQMGQEVILRCVPISNHLYFYWYRQILGQKVEFLVSFYNNEISEKSEIFDDQFSVERPDGSNFTLKIRSTKLEDSAMYFCASRPASGSSYNEQFFGPGTRLTVL.

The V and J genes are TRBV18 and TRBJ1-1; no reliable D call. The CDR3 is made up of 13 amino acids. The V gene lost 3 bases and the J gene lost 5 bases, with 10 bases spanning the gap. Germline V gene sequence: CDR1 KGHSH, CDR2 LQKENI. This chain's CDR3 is CASSPDGGTEAFF. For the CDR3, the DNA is TGTGCCAGCTCACCGGACGGAGGTACTGAAGCTTTCTTT.

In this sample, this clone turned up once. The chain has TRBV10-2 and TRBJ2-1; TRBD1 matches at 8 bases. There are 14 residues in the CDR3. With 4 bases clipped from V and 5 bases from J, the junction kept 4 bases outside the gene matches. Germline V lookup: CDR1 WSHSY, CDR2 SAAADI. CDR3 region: CASSGQGRNNEQFF. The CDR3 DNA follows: TGCGCCAGCAGTGGACAGGGGCGGAACAATGAGCAGTTCTTC.

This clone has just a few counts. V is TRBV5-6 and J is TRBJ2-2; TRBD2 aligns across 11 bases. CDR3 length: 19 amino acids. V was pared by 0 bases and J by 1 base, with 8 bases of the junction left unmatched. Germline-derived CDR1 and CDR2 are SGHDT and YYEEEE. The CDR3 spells CASSLEASGGPLNTGELFF. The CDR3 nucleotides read TGTGCCAGCAGCTTGGAAGCTAGCGGGGGGCCTCTGAACACCGGGGAGCTGTTTTTT.

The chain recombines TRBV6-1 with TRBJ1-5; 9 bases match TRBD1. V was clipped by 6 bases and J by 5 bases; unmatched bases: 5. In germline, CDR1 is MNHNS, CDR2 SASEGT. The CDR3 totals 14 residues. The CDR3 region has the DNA TGTGCCAGCAGAACTACAGGGGGCCATCAGCCCCAGCATTTT. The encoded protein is CASRTTGGHQPQHF.

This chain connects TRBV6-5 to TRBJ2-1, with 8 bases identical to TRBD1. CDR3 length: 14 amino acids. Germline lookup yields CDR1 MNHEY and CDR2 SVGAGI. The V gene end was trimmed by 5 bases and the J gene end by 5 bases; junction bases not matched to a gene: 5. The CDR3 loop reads CASSPADRDNEQFF. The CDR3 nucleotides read TGTGCCAGCAGTCCAGCGGACAGGGACAATGAGCAGTTCTTC.

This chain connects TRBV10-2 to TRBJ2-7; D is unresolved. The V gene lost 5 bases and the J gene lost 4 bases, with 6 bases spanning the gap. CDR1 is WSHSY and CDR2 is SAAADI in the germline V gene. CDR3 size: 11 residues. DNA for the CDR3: TGCGCCAGCAGTCCAGATTACGAGCAGTACTTC. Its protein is CASSPDYEQYF.

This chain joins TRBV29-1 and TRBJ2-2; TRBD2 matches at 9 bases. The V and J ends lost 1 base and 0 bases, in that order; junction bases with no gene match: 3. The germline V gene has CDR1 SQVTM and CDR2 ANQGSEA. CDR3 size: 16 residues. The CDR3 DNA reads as TGCAGCGTTGAAGGACTAGCGGAAACGAACACCGGGGAGCTGTTTTTT. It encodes CSVEGLAETNTGELFF.